The clone carrying this T cell receptor (beta chain) was observed at least ten times. Repertoires were generated with immunoSEQ multiplex PCR, while TCRdb's copy carries only in-frame clones and drops some. This sample yields tens of thousands of clones, of which around 90% are seen a single time; about 64% belongs to the top ten. The sample is drawn from a study of blood T cell repertoires in COVID-19. Study background: There were acute and convalescent COVID-19 samples, and they came from the United States, Italy and Spain.

This CDR3 is 17 amino acids long. CDR1 LNHDA and CDR2 SQIVND come from the germline V gene (reference sequence). V was clipped by 4 bases and J by 4 bases; unmatched bases: 10. The source is a man between 65 and 79 years old with acute or convalescent COVID-19. Sequenced sample: peripheral blood. V and J are TRBV19 and TRBJ2-2; TRBD2 matches at 9 bases. CDR3 sequence reads: CASSNAGGRAITGELFF. The CDR3 coding sequence is TGTGCCAGTAGTAATGCGGGCGGGAGGGCCATCACCGGGGAGCTGTTTTTT.